This TCR beta chain was identified in a study of blood T cell repertoires in COVID-19. About the research overall: COVID-19 samples, acute and convalescent, were from the United States, Italy and Spain. PBMCs, B-cell-depleted T cells, or T cells were the source of the cDNA or gDNA that made up the material.

The method was immunoSEQ multiplex PCR; TCRdb's version includes in-frame clones alone and lacks a portion of them. The top ten clones hold less than 15% of a sample with some 200,000 clones, roughly 88% of them seen once. Trimming cost V 6 bases and J 10 bases; bases outside gene matches: 8. Germline-derived CDR1 and CDR2 are MNHEY and SMNVEV (reference sequence). CDR3 length: 14 amino acids. The sequence was collected from a human donor in a cohort sampled during active COVID-19. The sample comprised peripheral blood. This rearrangement joins TRBV27 to TRBJ2-1; the match to TRBD2 covers 11 bases. DNA for the CDR3: TGTGCCAGCAGCTTCCGTCGGACTAGCGGGGAGCAGTTCTTC. It yields the protein CASSFRRTSGEQFF.